This T cell receptor beta chain was observed in a study of graft-versus-host responses after intestinal transplantation. Study context: Isolated intestinal, liver-intestinal, or multivisceral transplants were what recipients had. Points from the study as a whole: Recipient marrow harbored GvH clones, some of which surfaced first in ileum or blood.

The method was immunoSEQ multiplex PCR; TCRdb's version includes in-frame clones alone and lacks a portion of them. The table includes about 150,000 clones, 80% to 95% detected once. The CDR3 covers 14 residues. The germline CDR1 and CDR2 sequences are MNHEY and SMNVEV (reference sequence). V was cut by 3 bases and J by 2 bases, with 8 bases left in between. Regarding this clone: As yet, its antigen is unknown.

This chain connects TRBV27 to TRBJ1-5; D might be TRBD1 (5 bases). The input for sequencing was unstimulated CD4+ T cells sorted from spleen or lymph node cells, taken before intestinal transplant. The clonotype originates from a human donor who received an intestinal transplant. CDR3 in DNA: TGTGCCAGCAGTTTTCGGGGACGCAATCAGCCCCAGCATTTT. Its translation is CASSFRGRNQPQHF.